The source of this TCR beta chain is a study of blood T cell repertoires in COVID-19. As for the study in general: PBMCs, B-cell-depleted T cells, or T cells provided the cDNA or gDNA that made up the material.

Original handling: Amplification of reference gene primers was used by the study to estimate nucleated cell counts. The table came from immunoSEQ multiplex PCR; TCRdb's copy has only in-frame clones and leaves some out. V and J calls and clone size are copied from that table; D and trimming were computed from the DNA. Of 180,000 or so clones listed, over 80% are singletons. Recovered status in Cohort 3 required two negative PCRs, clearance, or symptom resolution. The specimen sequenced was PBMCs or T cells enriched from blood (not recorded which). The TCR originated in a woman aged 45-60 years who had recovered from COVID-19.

CDR3 amino acids: CASSLAPPTGGYGYTF. DNA of the CDR3: TGTGCCAGCAGCTTAGCACCCCCGACAGGGGGCTATGGCTACACCTTC. V gene TRBV7-2 combines with J gene TRBJ1-2; 9 bases agree with TRBD1. The V and J ends lost 0 bases and 4 bases, in that order; junction bases with no gene match: 6. CDR1 SGHTA and CDR2 FQGNSA come from the germline V gene. This CDR3 is 16 amino acids long.